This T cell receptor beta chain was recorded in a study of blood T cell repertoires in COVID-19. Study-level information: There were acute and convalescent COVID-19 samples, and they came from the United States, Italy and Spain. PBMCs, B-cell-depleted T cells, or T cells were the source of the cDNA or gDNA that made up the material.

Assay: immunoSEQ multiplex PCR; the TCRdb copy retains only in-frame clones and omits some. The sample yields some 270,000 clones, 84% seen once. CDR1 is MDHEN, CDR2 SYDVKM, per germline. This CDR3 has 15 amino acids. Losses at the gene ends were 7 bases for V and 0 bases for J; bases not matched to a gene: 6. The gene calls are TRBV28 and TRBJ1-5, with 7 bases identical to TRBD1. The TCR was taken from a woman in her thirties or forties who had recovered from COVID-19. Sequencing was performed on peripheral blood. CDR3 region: CASTRYRGSNQPQHF. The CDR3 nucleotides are TGTGCCAGCACTCGGTACAGGGGTAGCAATCAGCCCCAGCATTTT.